These 9 T cell receptor beta chains came from one sample sequenced in a study of T cells in Graves' hyperthyroidism and ophthalmopathy. From RNA transcripts, TCR beta CDR3 regions were amplified. A set of HTBI primers served as the primers for a first-round RT-PCR of the TCR CDR3. TCRdb re-called the multiplex PCR reads through MiXCR, storing one row per CDR3 protein. The table lists about half a million distinct CDR3 sequences, about 20% of them singletons. The specimen sequenced was blood. The receptor set was obtained from a woman aged 65 to 85 with Graves' ophthalmopathy.

This clonotype came up a few times. The V call is TRBV2, the J call TRBJ1-1; no clear D. In germline, CDR1 is SNHLY, CDR2 FYNNEI. The CDR3 extends over 17 amino acids. V was shortened by 3 bases and J by 0 bases, with 17 bases between the two germline ends. The DNA of the CDR3 is TGTGCCAGCAGTGACCCCGGGAGCCCGAGAGTGAACACTGAAGCTTTCTTT. Translated, it gives CASSDPGSPRVNTEAFF.

This clonotype was observed many times. The chain couples TRBV28 to TRBJ2-7; 7 bases fit TRBD1. This CDR3 spans 15 amino acids. With V trimmed by 5 bases and J by 2 bases, 9 bases remained unmatched. CDR1 MDHEN and CDR2 SYDVKM come from the germline V gene. CDR3 protein: CASSLMSDRTYEQYF. CDR3 sequence (DNA): TGTGCCAGCAGTCTCATGTCGGACAGGACCTACGAGCAGTACTTC.

This chain joins TRBV7-6 and TRBJ2-1; no reliable D call. CDR3 length: 15 amino acids. The germline V and J ends were trimmed by 5 bases and 4 bases, with 15 bases remaining between them. CDR1 and CDR2 (germline): SGHVS, FNYEAQ. The CDR3 protein is CASSEGRVPYNEQFF. CDR3 DNA: TGTGCCAGCAGCGAAGGAAGGGTCCCATACAATGAGCAGTTCTTC.

This clonotype was counted only a few times. This chain links TRBV20-1 with TRBJ2-1; 7 positions match TRBD2. This CDR3 has 15 amino acids. Germline V gene sequence: CDR1 DFQATT, CDR2 SNEGSKA (reference sequence). V shed 6 bases, J shed 6 bases, and the junction held 14 bases outside the gene matches. The CDR3 DNA sequence: TGCAGTGCGAAGAAAGCGGGATTCGGCTCCAATGAGCAGTTCTTC. Protein product: CSAKKAGFGSNEQFF.

The chain joins TRBV19 to TRBJ2-7; TRBD1 agrees at 8 bases. The germline gives CDR1 LNHDA, CDR2 SQIVND (reference sequence). The V segment lost 6 bases and the J segment 3 bases; nucleotides outside the gene matches: 7. The CDR3 contains 14 residues. The CDR3 DNA follows: TGTGCCAGTAGCAGGAGGGACAGGCGCTACGAGCAGTACTTC. This translates into CASSRRDRRYEQYF. Full variable domain (remainder filled in from reference TRBV19 and TRBJ2-7): DGGITQSPKYLFRKEGQNVTLSCEQNLNHDAMYWYRQDPGQGLRLIYYSQIVNDFQKGDIAEGYSVSREKKESFPLTVTSAQKNPTAFYLCASSRRDRRYEQYFGPGTRLTVT.

With regard to this clonotype: This may be a read error, as it is one base from a much larger clone. This rearrangement joins TRBV7-2 to TRBJ2-4, with D possibly being TRBD1 or TRBD2 (5 bases each). Germline V lookup: CDR1 SGHTA, CDR2 FQGNSA. The CDR3 is 15 residues long. CDR3 protein: CACSSGRGVQYIQYF. The CDR3 DNA reads TGTGCCTGCAGCTCTGGGCGAGGGGTACAATACATTCAGTACTTC. The full variable domain, in which reference TRBV7-2 and TRBJ2-4 provide the parts outside the CDR3, is GAGVSQSPSNKVTEKGKDVELRCDPISGHTALYWYRQSLGQGLEFLIYFQGNSAPDKSGLPSDRFSAERTGGSVSTLTIQRTQQEDSAVYLCACSSGRGVQYIQYFGAGTRLSVL.

The sample holds many counts of this clonotype. The chain uses TRBV7-9 and TRBJ1-4; TRBD1 matches at 7 bases. There are 17 residues in the CDR3. CDR1 and CDR2 from the germline V gene are SEHNR and FQNEAQ (reference sequence). V lost 5 bases, J lost 4 bases, and 13 bases stayed unmatched. In nucleotides, the CDR3 is TGTGCCAGCAGCCCCCGCCGGGACAGACAAAATAATGAAAAACTGTTTTTT. Its translation: CASSPRRDRQNNEKLFF.

This clonotype has a handful of counts. The rearrangement uses TRBV30 and TRBJ2-7; D is perhaps TRBD2 (6 bases). The length of the CDR3 is 10 residues. V was pared by 8 bases and J by 4 bases, with 9 bases between. Germline V gives CDR1 GTSNPN, CDR2 SVGIG (reference sequence). DNA of the CDR3: TGTGCCGGGGGGTCGTACGAGCAGTACTTC. Protein sequence: CAGGSYEQYF. Filled out from reference TRBV30 and TRBJ2-7, the complete variable domain reads SQTIHQWPATLVQPVGSPLSLECTVEGTSNPNLYWYRQAAGRGLQLLFYSVGIGQISSEVPQNLSASRPQDRQFILSSKKLLLSDSGFYLCAGGSYEQYFGPGTRLTVT.

The table lists this clonotype with a few counts. The J gene is TRBJ2-7, the V gene TRBV10-2; 10 nucleotides match TRBD2. Germline-derived CDR1 and CDR2 are WSHSY and SAAADI. The V gene end was trimmed by 6 bases and the J gene end by 4 bases; junction bases not matched to a gene: 6. The CDR3 runs 14 residues. The CDR3 loop is CASSPGTSAYEQYF. The CDR3 coding sequence is TGCGCCAGCAGCCCCGGGACTAGCGCTTACGAGCAGTACTTC.